This T cell receptor (beta chain) was profiled in a study of graft-versus-host responses after intestinal transplantation. Generated by immunoSEQ multiplex PCR, the TCRdb table keeps only in-frame clones and is missing some. Altogether about 97,000 clones are present, 80% to 95% being singletons, with the ten largest covering about 16%. Sequencing used PBMCs, obtained about 450 days after intestinal transplant. The sequence was collected from a human patient who received an intestinal transplant, so some T cells may come from the graft donor.

CDR3 amino acids: CASSRTPGGVAEKLFF. The DNA of the CDR3 is TGTGCCAGCTCGCGAACTCCAGGGGGGGTAGCTGAAAAACTGTTTTTT. The V gene is TRBV18, the J gene TRBJ1-4; 7 bases align to TRBD1. The CDR3 runs 16 residues. V dropped 6 bases and J dropped 7; count of bases not matched to a gene: 14. Germline V lookup: CDR1 KGHSH, CDR2 LQKENI.